The clone carrying this T cell receptor beta chain was counted a few times. Trimming pared 4 bases from V and 0 bases from J, leaving 17 bases between. The CDR3 extends over 17 amino acids. Germline CDR1 and CDR2: SGDLS and YYNGEE. TCRdb independently ran MiXCR on the RT-PCR reads; one entry per CDR3 protein. The sample carries more than 600,000 distinct CDR3 sequences, more than 13% recorded once. The V gene is TRBV9, the J gene TRBJ1-3, with TRBD1 as a possible D gene (6 bases). This receptor was obtained from a female donor in good health, serving as a healthy control. The material sequenced was memory CD4+ T cells from blood. CDR3 DNA: TGTGCCAGCAGCAGGGGGGACGCTCCCAGCTCTGGAAACACCATATATTTT. Encoded protein: CASSRGDAPSSGNTIYF.